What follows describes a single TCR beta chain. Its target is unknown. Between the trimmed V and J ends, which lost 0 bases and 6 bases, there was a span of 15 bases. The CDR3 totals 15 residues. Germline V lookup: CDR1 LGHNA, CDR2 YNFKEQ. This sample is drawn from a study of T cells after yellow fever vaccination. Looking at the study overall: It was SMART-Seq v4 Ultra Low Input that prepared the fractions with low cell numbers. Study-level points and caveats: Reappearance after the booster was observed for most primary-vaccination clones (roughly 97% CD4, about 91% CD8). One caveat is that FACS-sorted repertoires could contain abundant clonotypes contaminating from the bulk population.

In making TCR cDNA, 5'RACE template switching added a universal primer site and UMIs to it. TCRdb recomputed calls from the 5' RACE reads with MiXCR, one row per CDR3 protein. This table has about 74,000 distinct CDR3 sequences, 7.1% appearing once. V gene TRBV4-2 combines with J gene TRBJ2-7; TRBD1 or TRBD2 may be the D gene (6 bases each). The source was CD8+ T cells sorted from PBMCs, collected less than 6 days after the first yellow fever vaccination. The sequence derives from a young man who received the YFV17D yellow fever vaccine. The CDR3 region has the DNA TGTGCCAGCAGCCAAGATCCGGGGGCAGGCCCCGAGCAGTACTTC. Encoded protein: CASSQDPGAGPEQYF.